The following is a T cell receptor (beta chain) sequence with its context. Its antigen is not known. The PCR was carried out with 60 Vbeta primers and 13 Jbeta primers. Generated by immunoSEQ multiplex PCR, the TCRdb table keeps only in-frame clones and is missing some. The table lists around 100,000 clones, 76% of them singletons. The CDR3 runs 16 residues. V lost 0 bases, J lost 5 bases, and 4 bases stayed unmatched. Germline V CDR1 and CDR2: SGHNT, YYREEE (reference sequence). This record belongs to a study of cytomegalovirus exposure and HLA in healthy donors. About the study: An earlier analysis found 95 million to 140 million unique TCR beta sequences from approximately 200 million T cells.

Study-level findings and limits: In vitro confirmation showed a few CMV-associated chains to be CMV antigen specific. It emerged from a later analysis that several of the most significant clusters appeared to be linked to common viral pathogens.

The genes are TRBV5-4 and TRBJ2-4, with TRBD2 matching 11 bases. The sequence derives from a woman aged 55 to 70 in good health and CMV-seropositive. Material: PBMCs. The CDR3 spells CASSLALAGAQNIQYF. The CDR3 DNA is TGTGCCAGCAGCTTGGCACTAGCGGGAGCTCAAAACATTCAGTACTTC.